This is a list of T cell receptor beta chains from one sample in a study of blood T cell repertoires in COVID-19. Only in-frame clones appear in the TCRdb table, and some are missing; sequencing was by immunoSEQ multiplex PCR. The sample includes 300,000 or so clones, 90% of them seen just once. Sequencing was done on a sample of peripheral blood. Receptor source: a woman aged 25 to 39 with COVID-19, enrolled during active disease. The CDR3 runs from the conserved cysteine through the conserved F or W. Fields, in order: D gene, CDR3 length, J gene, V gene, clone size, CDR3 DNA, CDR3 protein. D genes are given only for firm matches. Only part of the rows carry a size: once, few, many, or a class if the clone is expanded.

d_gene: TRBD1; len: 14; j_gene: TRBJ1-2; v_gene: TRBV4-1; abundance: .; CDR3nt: TGCGCCAGCAGCCTTCCGGGACAGGGGAATGGCTACACCTTC; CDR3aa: CASSLPGQGNGYTF
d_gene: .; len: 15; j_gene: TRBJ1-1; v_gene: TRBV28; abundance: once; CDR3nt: TGTGCCAGCCTCCGTGGGGGGAACATGAACACTGAAGCTTTCTTT; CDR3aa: CASLRGGNMNTEAFF
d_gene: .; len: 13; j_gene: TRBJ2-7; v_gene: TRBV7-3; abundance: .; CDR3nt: TGTGCCAGCAGCTTCAACCAGGGTGCCGAGCAGTACTTC; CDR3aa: CASSFNQGAEQYF
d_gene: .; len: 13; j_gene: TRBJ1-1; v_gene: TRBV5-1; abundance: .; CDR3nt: TGCGCCAGCAGCCAGCAGGTGAACACTGAAGCTTTCTTT; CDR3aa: CASSQQVNTEAFF
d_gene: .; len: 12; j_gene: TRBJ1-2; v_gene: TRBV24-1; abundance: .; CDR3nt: TGTGCCACCAGTGTGTCAGGGGAAGGCTACACCTTC; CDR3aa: CATSVSGEGYTF
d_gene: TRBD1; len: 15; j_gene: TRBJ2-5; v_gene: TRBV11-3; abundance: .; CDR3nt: TGTGCCAGCAGCTCCCGCGACAGGGGGCACGAGACCCAGTACTTC; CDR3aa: CASSSRDRGHETQYF
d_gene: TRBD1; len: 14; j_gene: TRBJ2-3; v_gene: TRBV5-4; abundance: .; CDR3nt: TGTGCCAGCAGCCCGCGGACAGGGGACGATACGCAGTATTTT; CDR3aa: CASSPRTGDDTQYF
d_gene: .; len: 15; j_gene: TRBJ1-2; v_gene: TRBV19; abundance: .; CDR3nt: TGTGCCAGTAGCCTAACGACAGGCTCGGGCTATGGCTACACCTTC; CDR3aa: CASSLTTGSGYGYTF
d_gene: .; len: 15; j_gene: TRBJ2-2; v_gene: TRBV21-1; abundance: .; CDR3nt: TGTGCCAGCAGCAATCCCGAGACATATACCGGGGAGCTGTTTTTT; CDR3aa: CASSNPETYTGELFF
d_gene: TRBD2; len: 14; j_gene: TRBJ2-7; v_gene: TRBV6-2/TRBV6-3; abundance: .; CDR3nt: TGTGCCAGCAGTTCCCTAGCGGGAGTCGGCGAGCAGTACTTC; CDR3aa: CASSSLAGVGEQYF
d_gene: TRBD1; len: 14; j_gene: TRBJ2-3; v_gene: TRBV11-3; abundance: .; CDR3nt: TGTGCCAGCAGCCCTGGACAGGGGGCAGATACGCAGTATTTT; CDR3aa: CASSPGQGADTQYF
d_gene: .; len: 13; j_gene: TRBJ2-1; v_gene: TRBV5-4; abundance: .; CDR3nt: TGTGCCAGCAGCTTGATCGGTTACAATGAGCAGTTCTTC; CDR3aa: CASSLIGYNEQFF
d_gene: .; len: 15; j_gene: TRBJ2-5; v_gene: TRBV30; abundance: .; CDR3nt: TGTGCCTGGAGTGGAGTCCAGGGACTGGGGGAGACCCAGTACTTC; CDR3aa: CAWSGVQGLGETQYF
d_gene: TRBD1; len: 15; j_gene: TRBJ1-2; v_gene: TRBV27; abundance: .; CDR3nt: TGTGCCAGCAGTCCTTCCCCCAGGGGGCACGGTGGCTACACCTTC; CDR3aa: CASSPSPRGHGGYTF
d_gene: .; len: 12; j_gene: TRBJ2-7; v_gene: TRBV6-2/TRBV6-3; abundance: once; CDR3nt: TGTGCCAGCAGTTCCCGTTCGGGGGAGCAGTACTTC; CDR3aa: CASSSRSGEQYF
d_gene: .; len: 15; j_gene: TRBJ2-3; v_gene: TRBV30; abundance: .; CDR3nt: TGTGCCTGGAGCCTATCTAGCGATAGCACAGATACGCAGTATTTT; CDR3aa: CAWSLSSDSTDTQYF
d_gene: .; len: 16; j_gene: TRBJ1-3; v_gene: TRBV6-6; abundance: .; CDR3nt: TGTGCCAGCAGTCGAATGTCCGGGACAACCGGAAACACCATATATTTT; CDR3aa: CASSRMSGTTGNTIYF
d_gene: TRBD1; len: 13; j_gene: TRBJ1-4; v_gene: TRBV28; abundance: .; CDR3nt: TGTGCCAGCCGGGACAGGGGTAATGAAAAACTGTTTTTT; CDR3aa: CASRDRGNEKLFF
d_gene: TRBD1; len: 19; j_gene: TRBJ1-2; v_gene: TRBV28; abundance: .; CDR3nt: TGTGCCAGCAACAGGGCCCTGGTTTATACCGACAGGGATGACTATGGCTACACCTTC; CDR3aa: CASNRALVYTDRDDYGYTF
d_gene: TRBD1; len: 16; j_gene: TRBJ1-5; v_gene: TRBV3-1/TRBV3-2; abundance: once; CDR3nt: TGTGCCAGCAGCCAAGATAACAGGGGGTCCGCCGTGGCCCAGCATTTT; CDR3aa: CASSQDNRGSAVAQHF
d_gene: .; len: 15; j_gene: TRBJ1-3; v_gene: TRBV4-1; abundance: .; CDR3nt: TGCGCCAGCAGCCAAGGAATGAGCTCTGGAAACACCATATATTTT; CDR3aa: CASSQGMSSGNTIYF
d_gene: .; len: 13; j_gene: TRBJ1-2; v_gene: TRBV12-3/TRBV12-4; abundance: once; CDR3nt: TGTGCCAGCAGTTCTAACAGGGACTATGGCTACACCTTC; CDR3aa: CASSSNRDYGYTF
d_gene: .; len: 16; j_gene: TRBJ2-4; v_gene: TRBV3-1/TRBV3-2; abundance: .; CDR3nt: TGTGCCAGCAGCCAAGCCCCGGGACTAGCCAAAAACATTCAGTACTTC; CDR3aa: CASSQAPGLAKNIQYF
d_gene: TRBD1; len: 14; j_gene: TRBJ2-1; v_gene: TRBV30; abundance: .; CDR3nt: TGTGCCTGGAGTGTAAGGGACAGGGCAAATGAGCAGTTCTTC; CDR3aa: CAWSVRDRANEQFF
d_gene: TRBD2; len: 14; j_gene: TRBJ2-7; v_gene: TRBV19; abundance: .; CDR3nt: TGTGCCAGTAGTATGGCTAGCGGGAGCTACGAGCAGTACTTC; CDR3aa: CASSMASGSYEQYF
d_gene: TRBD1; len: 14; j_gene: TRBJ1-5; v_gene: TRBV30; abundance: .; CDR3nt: TGTGCCTGGAGATCGGCAGGGGGAAATCAGCCCCAGCATTTT; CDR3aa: CAWRSAGGNQPQHF
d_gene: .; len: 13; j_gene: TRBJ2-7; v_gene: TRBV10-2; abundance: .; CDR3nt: TGCGCCAGCAGGAAGGGACAAACCTACGAGCAGTACTTC; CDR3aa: CASRKGQTYEQYF
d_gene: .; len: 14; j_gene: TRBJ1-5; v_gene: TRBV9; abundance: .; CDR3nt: TGTGCCAGCAGCGTCGACAGTAGCAATCAGCCCCAGCATTTT; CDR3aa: CASSVDSSNQPQHF
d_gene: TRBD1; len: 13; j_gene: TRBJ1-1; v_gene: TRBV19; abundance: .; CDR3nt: TGTGCCAGTAAACGACAGGGGGATACTGAAGCTTTCTTT; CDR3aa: CASKRQGDTEAFF
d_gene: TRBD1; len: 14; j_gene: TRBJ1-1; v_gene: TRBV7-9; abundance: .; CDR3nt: TGTGCCAGCAGCCCAGGGGACAGGGAAGGTGAAGCTTTCTTT; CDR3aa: CASSPGDREGEAFF
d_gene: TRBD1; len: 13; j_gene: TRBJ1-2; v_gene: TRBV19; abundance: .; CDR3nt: TGTGCCAGTAGTCCCGACAGGGACTATGGCTACACCTTC; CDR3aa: CASSPDRDYGYTF
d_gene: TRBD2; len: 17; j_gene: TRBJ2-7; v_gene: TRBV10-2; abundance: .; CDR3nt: TGCGCCAGCAGTGAGATGCCCCGACTAGCGGGGGGCTACGAGCAGTACTTC; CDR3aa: CASSEMPRLAGGYEQYF
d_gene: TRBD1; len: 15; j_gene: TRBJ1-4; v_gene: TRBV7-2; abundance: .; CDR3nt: TGTGCCAGCAGTCCCGGACAGGGCAAGGATGAAAAACTGTTTTTT; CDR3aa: CASSPGQGKDEKLFF
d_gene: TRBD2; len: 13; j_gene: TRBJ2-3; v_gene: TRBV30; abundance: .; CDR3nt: TGTGCCTGGACTAGCGGTCGCACAGATACGCAGTATTTT; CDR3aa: CAWTSGRTDTQYF
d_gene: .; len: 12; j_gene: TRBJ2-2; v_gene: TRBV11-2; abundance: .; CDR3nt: TGTGCCAGCAGCCCTATGGCCGGGGAGCTGTTTTTT; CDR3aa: CASSPMAGELFF
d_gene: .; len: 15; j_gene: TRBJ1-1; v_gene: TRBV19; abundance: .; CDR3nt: TGTGCCAGTAGTATACTAGCGGAAATGAACACTGAAGCTTTCTTT; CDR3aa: CASSILAEMNTEAFF
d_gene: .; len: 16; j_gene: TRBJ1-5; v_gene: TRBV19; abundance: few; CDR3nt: TGTGCCAGTAGTATAGGACCCACTTACAGGGATCAGCCCCAGCATTTT; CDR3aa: CASSIGPTYRDQPQHF
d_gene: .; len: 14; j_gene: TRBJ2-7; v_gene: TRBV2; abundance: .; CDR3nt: TGTGCCAGCAGTGAAAGGGGGAACAGCTACGAGCAGTACTTC; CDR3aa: CASSERGNSYEQYF
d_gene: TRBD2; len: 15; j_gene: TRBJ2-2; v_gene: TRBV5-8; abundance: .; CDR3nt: TGTGCCAGCAGCTTCGGCGGGAGACGATCCGGGGAGCTGTTTTTT; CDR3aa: CASSFGGRRSGELFF
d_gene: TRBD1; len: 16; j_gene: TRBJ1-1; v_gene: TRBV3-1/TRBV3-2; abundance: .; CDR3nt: TGTGCCAGCAGCCAAGATTTGTATCCGGCAGGGGGGTTAGCTTTCTTT; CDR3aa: CASSQDLYPAGGLAFF
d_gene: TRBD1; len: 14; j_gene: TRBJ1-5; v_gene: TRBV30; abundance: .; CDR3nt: TGTGCCTGGAGCGTGGGACAGGGCAATCAGCCCCAGCATTTT; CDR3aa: CAWSVGQGNQPQHF
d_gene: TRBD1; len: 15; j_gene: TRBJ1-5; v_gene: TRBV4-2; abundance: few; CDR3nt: TGTGCCAGCAGCCAAGCACGGCAGGGGGATCAGCCCCAGCATTTT; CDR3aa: CASSQARQGDQPQHF
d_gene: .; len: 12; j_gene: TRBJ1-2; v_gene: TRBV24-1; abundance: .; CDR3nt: TGTGCCACCAGTGATTTAAGAGGGGGCTACACCTTC; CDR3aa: CATSDLRGGYTF
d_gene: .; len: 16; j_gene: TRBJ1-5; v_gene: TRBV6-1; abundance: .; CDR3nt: TGTGCCAGCAGTGAAGCCGGACAGTACTCGAATCAGCCCCAGCATTTT; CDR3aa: CASSEAGQYSNQPQHF
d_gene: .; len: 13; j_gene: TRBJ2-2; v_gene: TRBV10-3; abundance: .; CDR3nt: TGTGCCATCAGCTCCGACAGGCCCGGGGAGCTGTTTTTT; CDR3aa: CAISSDRPGELFF
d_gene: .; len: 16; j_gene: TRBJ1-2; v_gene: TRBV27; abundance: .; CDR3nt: TGTGCCAGCAGTCCCCTGGGGAGGGATGAAAACTATGGCTACACCTTC; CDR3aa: CASSPLGRDENYGYTF
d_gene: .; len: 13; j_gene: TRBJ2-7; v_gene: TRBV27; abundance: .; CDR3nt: TGTGCCAGCAGTTTCCGGGTTTCCTACGAGCAGTACTTC; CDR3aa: CASSFRVSYEQYF
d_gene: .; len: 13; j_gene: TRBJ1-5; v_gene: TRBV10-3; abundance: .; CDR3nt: TGTGCCATCACGCCCGGGGGGGATCAGCCCCAGCATTTT; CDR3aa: CAITPGGDQPQHF
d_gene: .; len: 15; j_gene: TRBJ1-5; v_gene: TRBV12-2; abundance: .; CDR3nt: TGTGCAAGTCGCCCCCGTCGGCGGTTGTATCAGCCCCAGCATTTT; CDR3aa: CASRPRRRLYQPQHF
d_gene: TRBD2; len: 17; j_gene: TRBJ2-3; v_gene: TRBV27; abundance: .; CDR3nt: TGTGCCAGCAGTCCGAGCCCGAGCGGGAGCAGCACAGATACGCAGTATTTT; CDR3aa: CASSPSPSGSSTDTQYF
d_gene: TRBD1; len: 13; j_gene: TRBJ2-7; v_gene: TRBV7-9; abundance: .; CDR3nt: TGTGCCAGCAGCGGGACAGCTTCCTACGAGCAGTACTTC; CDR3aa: CASSGTASYEQYF
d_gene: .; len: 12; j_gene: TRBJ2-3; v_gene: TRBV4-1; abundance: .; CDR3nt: TGCGCCAGCAGCCAAGATCGGGATACGCAGTATTTT; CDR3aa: CASSQDRDTQYF